These T cell receptor beta chains were read from a single sample in a study of identical twins. TCRdb used MiXCR to reprocess the 5' RACE reads, holding one entry per CDR3 protein. The table shows 500,000 to 650,000 distinct CDR3 sequences, with approximately 20% occurring only once. Separately, the same data were catalogued under a study of yellow fever vaccine responses in identical twins.

The sample consisted of CD4+ T cells sorted from blood. Receptors originate from a woman aged 18-29 years in good health. CDR3s include the opening cysteine and the closing phenylalanine or tryptophan. Fields, in order: J gene, V gene, D gene, clone size, CDR3 DNA, CDR3 protein. A D gene is named only where the DNA matches it firmly. The size field is filled for only some rows; it gives once, few, many or a size class.

>TRBJ1-2|TRBV6-2/TRBV6-3|TRBD1|once
TGTGCCAGCAGGATTGACAGGGTGGATGGCTACACCTTC
CASRIDRVDGYTF
>TRBJ1-5|TRBV12-3/TRBV12-4|-|many
TGTGCCAGCAGCCTCAGGAACAATCAGCCCCAGCATTTT
CASSLRNNQPQHF
>TRBJ2-1|TRBV25-1|-|few
TGTGCCAGCAGTGCTCGCGGGGACTACAATGAGCAGTTCTTC
CASSARGDYNEQFF
>TRBJ1-1|TRBV5-1|-|few
TGCGCCAGCAGCATGGGGGTTAGCGCTGAAGCTTTCTTT
CASSMGVSAEAFF
>TRBJ2-2|TRBV7-2|-|-
TGTGCCAGCAGCTTAGCTTCGACAGGCCGCGGGGAGCTGTTTTTT
CASSLASTGRGELFF
>TRBJ2-7|TRBV27|-|-
TGTGCCAGCAGTCTCTCCAGGCTAAACTACGAGCAGTACTTC
CASSLSRLNYEQYF
>TRBJ2-5|TRBV11-3|-|few
TGTGCCAGCAGCTTGCCCCAAGGGACCCAGTACTTC
CASSLPQGTQYF
>TRBJ1-2|TRBV20-1|-|few
TGCAGTGCTAGCGAAGGGTGGGACTCGTTTGGCTACACCTTC
CSASEGWDSFGYTF
>TRBJ2-3|TRBV3-1|TRBD2|once
TGTGCCAGCTGCAAGTGGGGGAGGGCCTCCTCTAGCACAGATACGCAGTATTTT
CASCKWGRASSSTDTQYF
>TRBJ2-3|TRBV20-1|-|-
TGCAGTCCCTTCTGGACTGGCACAGATACGCAGTATTTT
CSPFWTGTDTQYF
>TRBJ2-2|TRBV24-1|TRBD1|-
TGTGCCACCAGTGAACGGACAGGCCCCGCGAACACCGGGGAGCTGTTTTTT
CATSERTGPANTGELFF
>TRBJ2-2|TRBV2|TRBD1|-
TGTGCCAGCCGCGCACAGGGGGACACCGGGGAGCTGTTTTTT
CASRAQGDTGELFF
>TRBJ1-2|TRBV10-3|TRBD1|-
TGTGCCATCAGCGGGACAGGCGGAGGGATTGATGGCTACACCTTC
CAISGTGGGIDGYTF
>TRBJ2-1|TRBV7-8|-|few
TGTGCCAGCAGCTTAGCGGAACTCGGGTCAGAGCAGTTCTTC
CASSLAELGSEQFF
>TRBJ2-1|TRBV15|-|-
TGTGCCACCAGCAGAGATGGGGGGATCAGGAGGGCGGGGCAGTTCTTC
CATSRDGGIRRAGQFF
>TRBJ1-2|TRBV4-1|TRBD1|-
TGCGCCAGCAGCCAAGATCCCGCAGGGGGGTATGGCTACACCTTC
CASSQDPAGGYGYTF
>TRBJ1-1|TRBV5-1|-|-
TGCGCCAGCAGCTTGGGTCTGGGACGGAAGAACACTGAAGCTTTCTTT
CASSLGLGRKNTEAFF
>TRBJ1-1|TRBV10-3|-|-
TGTGCCATCAGTGAGACTACAGGGTTCACTGAAGCTTTCTTT
CAISETTGFTEAFF
>TRBJ2-1|TRBV12-3/TRBV12-4|-|many
TGTGCCAGCAGCCCGGGGGGCCGGACAGTCGATGAGCAGTTCTTC
CASSPGGRTVDEQFF
>TRBJ2-1|TRBV20-1|-|-
TGCAGTGCTAGGACGGGGCTAGCCTCGGGTGAGCAGTTCTTC
CSARTGLASGEQFF
>TRBJ1-1|TRBV3-1|-|many
TGTGCCAGCAGCCAACAAACAGTGAACACTGAAGCTTTCTTT
CASSQQTVNTEAFF
>TRBJ2-5|TRBV7-3|-|-
TGTGCCAGCAGCTTAGGTGGCTTACGCCAAGAGACCCAGTACTTC
CASSLGGLRQETQYF
>TRBJ2-5|TRBV4-1|TRBD1|-
TGCGCCAGCAGCCTTGGGACAGGGAGTCGAGAGACCCAGTACTTC
CASSLGTGSRETQYF
>TRBJ1-1|TRBV5-1|-|few
TGCGCCAGCAGCGGGGGAGGGGTGAACACTGAAGCTTTCTTT
CASSGGGVNTEAFF
>TRBJ2-1|TRBV12-3/TRBV12-4|-|many
TGTGCCAGCAGTTTCGGGGGTACTTGGAATGAGCAGTTCTTC
CASSFGGTWNEQFF
>TRBJ2-5|TRBV10-3|-|many
TGTGCCTCAAGGACAGAAGAGACCCAGTACTTC
CASRTEETQYF
>TRBJ2-1|TRBV10-3|TRBD2|few
TGTGCCACCCTCTCCTGGGCGGGAGGGCCGGGAGTAAGTAATGAGCAGTTCTTC
CATLSWAGGPGVSNEQFF
>TRBJ2-1|TRBV4-2|TRBD2|few
TGTGCCAGCAGCCAAGTCGGACTAGCGGATTACAATGAGCAGTTCTTC
CASSQVGLADYNEQFF
>TRBJ1-2|TRBV6-1|TRBD1|-
TGTGCCAGCAGTGAAGGGCAGGGGGCGCGAGGCTACACCTTC
CASSEGQGARGYTF
>TRBJ2-2|TRBV11-2|-|-
TGTGCCAGCAGCTTATTTCTGGGTTCTTACACCGGGGAGCTGTTTTTT
CASSLFLGSYTGELFF
>TRBJ2-7|TRBV6-1|TRBD1|-
TGTGCCAGCAGAGTAGGGACAGTTATGGGCGAGCAGTACTTC
CASRVGTVMGEQYF
>TRBJ1-1|TRBV7-2|-|-
TGTGCCAGCAGCGGCGGTAGTATCGCTGAAGCTTTCTTT
CASSGGSIAEAFF
>TRBJ2-2|TRBV28|-|few
TGTGCCAGCAGTTTCTCCGGGAGCCCCCTGTACACCGGGGAGCTGTTTTTT
CASSFSGSPLYTGELFF
>TRBJ2-3|TRBV2|TRBD2|-
TGTGCCAGCAGTTACACCCTAGCGGGAGTTTCAGATACGCAGTATTTT
CASSYTLAGVSDTQYF
>TRBJ2-7|TRBV11-2|TRBD2|-
TGTGCCAGCCGAGGACTAGCGGGAGGGCCGAGCTCCTACGAGCAGTACTTC
CASRGLAGGPSSYEQYF
>TRBJ1-5|TRBV20-1|TRBD1|-
TGCAGTGCTAGAACCTCTACCAGGGGGCTTCAGCCCCAGCATTTT
CSARTSTRGLQPQHF
>TRBJ1-3|TRBV11-3|-|-
TGTGCCAGCAGCTCAGGAACGTGGGCCTACTCTGGAAACACCATATATTTT
CASSSGTWAYSGNTIYF
>TRBJ1-3|TRBV6-1|-|many
TGTGCCTCAGCCAGGTCAGCGACTTCTGGAAACACCATATATTTT
CASARSATSGNTIYF
>TRBJ2-1|TRBV12-3/TRBV12-4|-|few
TGTGCCAGCAGTTCCGGCGGAGGGAGCTCCTACAATGAGCAGTTCTTC
CASSSGGGSSYNEQFF
>TRBJ1-4|TRBV7-2|-|few
TGTGCCAGCAGCTTAAGGGCCAGGGTGGAGGAAAAACTGTTTTTT
CASSLRARVEEKLFF
>TRBJ1-1|TRBV11-3|-|-
TGTGCCAGCAGCCTGGGCTGGGGCTTTAGCACTGAAGCTTTCTTT
CASSLGWGFSTEAFF
>TRBJ2-5|TRBV3-1|-|-
TGTGCCAGCAGCAACCGACACGGCATCCAAGAGACCCAGTACTTC
CASSNRHGIQETQYF
>TRBJ2-7|TRBV5-1|-|few
TGCGCCAGCAGCCTATCGGGAATCAGCTCCTACGAGCAGTACTTC
CASSLSGISSYEQYF
>TRBJ1-1|TRBV6-5|-|few
TGTGCCAGCAGTTACTCGGAAAATCTGAACACTGAAGCTTTCTTT
CASSYSENLNTEAFF
>TRBJ2-7|TRBV5-1|-|few
TGCGCCAGCAGCTTGCAGACTCCCTCGCATAGCTACGAGCAGTACTTC
CASSLQTPSHSYEQYF
>TRBJ2-5|TRBV7-9|TRBD2|-
TGTGCCAGCAGCTTGTTAAAGCGGGGCACGGAGACCCAGTACTTC
CASSLLKRGTETQYF
>TRBJ1-1|TRBV4-2|-|few
TGTGCCAGCAGCCAAGATGGGGGGGTAATCGCTTTCTTT
CASSQDGGVIAFF
>TRBJ1-1|TRBV19|-|-
TGTGCCAGTAGTACCTCCTACCTTGGGACCACTGAAGCTTTCTTT
CASSTSYLGTTEAFF
>TRBJ2-1|TRBV29-1|TRBD2|few
TGCAGCGTTAGCGGGAGACATTACAATGAGCAGTTCTTC
CSVSGRHYNEQFF
>TRBJ1-6|TRBV5-1|-|-
TGCGCCAGCAGCGCGGCAGGGAATAATTCACCCCTCCACTTT
CASSAAGNNSPLHF
>TRBJ1-1|TRBV5-1|TRBD1|few
TGCGCCAGCAGCTTGGGCGGACAGGGCAACACTGAAGCTTTCTTT
CASSLGGQGNTEAFF
>TRBJ2-1|TRBV4-2|TRBD2|few
TGTGCCAGCAGCCGGCCCGCCGGGGGGGTGGATGAGCAGTTCTTC
CASSRPAGGVDEQFF
>TRBJ2-1|TRBV12-3/TRBV12-4|-|-
TGTGCCAGCAGTCCTCTCGGGGCTGGGTACAATGAGCAGTTCTTC
CASSPLGAGYNEQFF
>TRBJ1-1|TRBV20-1|-|-
TGCAGTGCAGAACTGGGCCGGGTAATGAACACTGAAGCTTTCTTT
CSAELGRVMNTEAFF
>TRBJ1-2|TRBV7-2|TRBD1|few
TGTGCCAGCAGTCCGGACAGGGGGCATGGCTACACCTTC
CASSPDRGHGYTF
>TRBJ2-5|TRBV12-3/TRBV12-4|-|few
TGTGCCAGCAGATCCGACAGGTACCAAGAGACCCAGTACTTC
CASRSDRYQETQYF
>TRBJ2-3|TRBV19|-|-
TGTGCCAGTAGTAGTGGGTTAAACAGTTTCGAGTCGCAGTATTTT
CASSSGLNSFESQYF
>TRBJ2-5|TRBV7-6|TRBD2|-
TGTGCCAGCAGCCAACCCGGGGGGGTGGAGACCCAGTACTTC
CASSQPGGVETQYF
>TRBJ2-2|TRBV4-2|-|few
TGTGCCAGCAGCGAGACGGCTTCGAACACCGGGGAGCTGTTTTTT
CASSETASNTGELFF
>TRBJ2-2|TRBV11-3|TRBD1|few
TGTGCCAGCAGCTTACCCAAGGACAGGGGAGGCACCGGGGAGCTGTTTTTT
CASSLPKDRGGTGELFF